The 10 T cell receptor beta chains reported below all come from one sample, sequenced in a study of blood T cell repertoires in COVID-19. Clones were read by immunoSEQ multiplex PCR, and TCRdb kept only the in-frame ones, dropping some. The sample lists about 110,000 clones; around 80% were seen once. The sample was peripheral blood. The source of these receptors is a man older than 75 with COVID-19, enrolled during active disease.

This rearrangement joins TRBV7-8 to TRBJ2-1, with 10 bases aligning to TRBD2. Losses at the gene ends were 5 bases for V and 4 bases for J; bases not matched to a gene: 8. This CDR3 is 16 amino acids long. CDR1 is SGHVS and CDR2 is FQNEAQ in the germline V gene. The CDR3, as DNA: TGTGCCAGCAGCACTAGGACTAGCGGTATATACAATGAGCAGTTCTTC. Its translation is CASSTRTSGIYNEQFF.

The V and J genes are TRBV7-2 and TRBJ2-5; 7 positions agree with TRBD2. The J segment lost 4 bases and the V segment lost 3 bases, leaving 5 bases of the junction unmatched. The CDR3 is 14 residues long. Germline lookup yields CDR1 SGHTA and CDR2 FQGNSA. CDR3 region: CASSFAGARETQYF. The CDR3 nucleotides read TGTGCCAGCAGCTTTGCGGGAGCACGAGAGACCCAGTACTTC. Filled out from reference TRBV7-2 and TRBJ2-5, the complete variable domain reads GAGVSQSPSNKVTEKGKDVELRCDPISGHTALYWYRQSLGQGLEFLIYFQGNSAPDKSGLPSDRFSAERTGGSVSTLTIQRTQQEDSAVYLCASSFAGARETQYFGPGTRLLVL.

The chain recombines TRBV3-1 (or the pseudogene TRBV3-2) with TRBJ2-7; the D is unclear. The V end was cut by 4 bases, the J end by 1 base, with 11 bases between. The germline CDR1 and CDR2 sequences are LGHDT and YNNKEL (reference sequence). The CDR3 is 14 amino acids. The chain's CDR3 is CASSPFSYSYEQYF. The CDR3 coding sequence is TGTGCCAGCAGCCCTTTCAGTTATTCCTACGAGCAGTACTTC.

The rearrangement uses TRBV7-3 and TRBJ2-3; 13 bases are a match to TRBD2. From germline, CDR1 is SGHTA and CDR2 FQGTGA. J lost 4 bases, V lost 4 bases, and 2 bases had no gene match. The CDR3 is 15 amino acids. The CDR3 coding sequence is TGTGCCAGCAGCTCCGGGACTAGCGGGGCAGATACGCAGTATTTT. Protein product: CASSSGTSGADTQYF.

The CDR3 DNA sequence: TGCGCCAGCAGCTCCCCCCTTAACACTGAAGCTTTCTTT. Its protein is CASSSPLNTEAFF. The rearrangement uses TRBV5-1 and TRBJ1-1; D unresolved. CDR1 SGHRS and CDR2 YFSETQ come from the germline V gene. V was clipped by 3 bases and J by 2 bases, with 8 bases between them. The CDR3 runs 13 residues.

This clone was counted between two and nine times. J is TRBJ2-1 and V is TRBV6-5; 8 positions match TRBD2. In germline, CDR1 is MNHEY, CDR2 SVGAGI. The CDR3 is 13 amino acids. V was clipped by 5 bases and J by 10 bases; unmatched bases: 7. Here the CDR3 DNA reads TGTGCCAGCAGTCTCGGACTAGCCAGCGAGCAGTTCTTC. The encoded protein is CASSLGLASEQFF.

The table lists this clone with a count of one. The gene calls are TRBV12-3 or TRBV12-4 and TRBJ2-5; TRBD1 matches 7 bases. The V gene end was trimmed by 5 bases and the J gene end by 5 bases; junction bases not matched to a gene: 5. The CDR3 loop spans 13 amino acids. This CDR3 is CASSATGRETQYF. CDR3 DNA sequence: TGTGCCAGCAGTGCGACAGGGCGGGAGACCCAGTACTTC.

This clone has more than one count but fewer than ten. V is TRBV6-1 and J is TRBJ2-7; 9 nucleotides align to TRBD2. The length of the CDR3 is 17 residues. The V segment lost 4 bases and the J segment 2 bases; nucleotides outside the gene matches: 12. The germline V gene has CDR1 MNHNS and CDR2 SASEGT. DNA for the CDR3: TGTGCCAGCAGTGGAAAGCCTGGGCTAGCGGGAACCTACGAGCAGTACTTC. It encodes CASSGKPGLAGTYEQYF.

This rearrangement joins TRBV28 to TRBJ1-2; 9 bases fit TRBD1. CDR1 is MDHEN and CDR2 is SYDVKM in the germline V gene. After removal of 11 bases from V and 4 bases from J, the junction contained 8 bases not matched to a gene. The CDR3 sequence is 13 residues long. CDR3 residues: CAVEQGASYGYTF. The CDR3 DNA is TGTGCCGTCGAACAGGGGGCATCCTATGGCTACACCTTC.

The chain has TRBV11-2 and TRBJ2-5; unclear D gene. Germline lookup yields CDR1 SGHAT and CDR2 FQNNGV. The CDR3 length is 16 residues. The germline V and J ends were trimmed by 1 base and 2 bases, with 14 bases remaining between them. Here the CDR3 reads CASSLVLAAEQETQYF. DNA for the CDR3: TGTGCCAGCAGCTTAGTACTCGCGGCTGAACAAGAGACCCAGTACTTC.